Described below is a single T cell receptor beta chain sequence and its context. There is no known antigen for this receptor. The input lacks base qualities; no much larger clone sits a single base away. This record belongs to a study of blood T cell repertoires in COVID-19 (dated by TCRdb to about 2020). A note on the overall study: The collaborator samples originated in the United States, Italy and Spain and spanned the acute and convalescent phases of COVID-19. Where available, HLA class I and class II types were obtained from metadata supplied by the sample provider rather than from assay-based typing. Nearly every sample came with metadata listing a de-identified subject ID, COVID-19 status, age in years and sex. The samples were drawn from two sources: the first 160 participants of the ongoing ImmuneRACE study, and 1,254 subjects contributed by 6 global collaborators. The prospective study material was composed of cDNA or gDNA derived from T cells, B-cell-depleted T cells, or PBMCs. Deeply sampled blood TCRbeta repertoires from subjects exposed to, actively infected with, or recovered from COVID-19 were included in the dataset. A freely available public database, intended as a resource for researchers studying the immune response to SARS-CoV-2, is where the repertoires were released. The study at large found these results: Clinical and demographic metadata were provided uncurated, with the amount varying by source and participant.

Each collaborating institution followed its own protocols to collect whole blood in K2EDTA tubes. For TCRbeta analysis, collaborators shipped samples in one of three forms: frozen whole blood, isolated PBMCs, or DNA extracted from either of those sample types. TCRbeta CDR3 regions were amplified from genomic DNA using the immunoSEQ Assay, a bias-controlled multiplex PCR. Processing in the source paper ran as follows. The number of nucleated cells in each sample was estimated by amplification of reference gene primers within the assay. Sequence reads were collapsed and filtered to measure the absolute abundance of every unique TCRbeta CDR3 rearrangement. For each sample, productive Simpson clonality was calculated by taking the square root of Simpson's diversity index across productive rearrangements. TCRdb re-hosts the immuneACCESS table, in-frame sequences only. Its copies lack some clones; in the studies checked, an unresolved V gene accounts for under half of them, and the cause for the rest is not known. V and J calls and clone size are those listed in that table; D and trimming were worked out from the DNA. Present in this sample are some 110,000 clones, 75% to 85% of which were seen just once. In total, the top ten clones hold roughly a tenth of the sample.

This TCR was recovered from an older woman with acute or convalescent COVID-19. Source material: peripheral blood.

Here is the DNA: TGTGCCAGCAGCCAAGGGGCCCCGACGACGTCAGGCTACACCTTC. It translates to CASSQGAPTTSGYTF. The rearrangement joined TRBV3-1 (or the pseudogene TRBV3-2) to TRBJ1-2, with the D gene uncertain. The germline V gene encodes CDR1 LGHDT and CDR2 YNNKEL (reference sequence). V loses 1 base of germline sequence and J loses 8 bases, and the interval between the two ends is 17 bases. The CDR3 runs 15 amino acids, cysteine and phenylalanine included. Only CDR3 DNA is held: 45 bases, read in frame from base 1.